The rows below give T cell receptor beta chains drawn from one sample of a study of control samples from healthy donors and cancer patients. TCRdb's copy holds only in-frame clones and misses some; the assay was immunoSEQ multiplex PCR. The repertoire holds 150,000 to 200,000 clones, with 85% to 95% as singletons. Sequencing was performed on blood. The receptors here all came from a woman aged 18-30 years in good health. The CDR3 runs from the conserved cysteine through the conserved F or W. The D gene is left open where the match is weak. Expanded clones are given a class, and other clones once, few, many or no size at all.

d_gene: .
v_gene: TRBV6-5
abundance: .
CDR3aa: CASDRPNTEAFF

d_gene: .
v_gene: TRBV3-1/TRBV3-2
abundance: .
CDR3aa: CASSPPKRLTSYNEQFF

d_gene: .
v_gene: TRBV28
abundance: .
CDR3aa: CASSLIRGYGYTF

d_gene: TRBD1
v_gene: TRBV11-2
abundance: .
CDR3aa: CASSPTGDYGYTF

d_gene: .
v_gene: TRBV11-2
abundance: .
CDR3aa: CASSLDLRRPEYF

d_gene: TRBD2
v_gene: TRBV2
abundance: .
CDR3aa: CASRYRLAGGKNIQYF

d_gene: TRBD2
v_gene: TRBV27
abundance: .
CDR3aa: CASSGSELAGALTGELFF

d_gene: TRBD2
v_gene: TRBV3-1/TRBV3-2
abundance: .
CDR3aa: CASSPLQDSGSRNEQFF

d_gene: .
v_gene: TRBV5-1
abundance: .
CDR3aa: CASSKEGSGANVLTF

d_gene: .
v_gene: TRBV12-5
abundance: .
CDR3aa: CASGGAGSYNSPLHF

d_gene: .
v_gene: TRBV4-1
abundance: .
CDR3aa: CASSQDGQPTDTQYF

d_gene: .
v_gene: TRBV19
abundance: .
CDR3aa: CASTPLGIRNTEAFF

d_gene: .
v_gene: TRBV9
abundance: .
CDR3aa: CASSVGGAGGNTIYF

d_gene: .
v_gene: TRBV6-5
abundance: .
CDR3aa: CASSYIGRVVSPLHF

d_gene: .
v_gene: TRBV7-9
abundance: .
CDR3aa: CASSLDGGGTRGNEQFF

d_gene: TRBD2
v_gene: TRBV4-2
abundance: .
CDR3aa: CASSQEPAGGFYEQYF

d_gene: .
v_gene: TRBV29-1
abundance: .
CDR3aa: CSVVLLTEAFF

d_gene: .
v_gene: TRBV19
abundance: .
CDR3aa: CARGRMEANEKLFF

d_gene: TRBD1
v_gene: TRBV4-3
abundance: once
CDR3aa: CASSQGGTGKPSGNTIYF

d_gene: .
v_gene: TRBV30
abundance: .
CDR3aa: CAFPPRRLNYGYTF

d_gene: .
v_gene: TRBV6-5
abundance: .
CDR3aa: CASSGQGEKAGELFF

d_gene: TRBD1
v_gene: TRBV5-5
abundance: .
CDR3aa: CASSFLTGQGYTF

d_gene: .
v_gene: TRBV5-1
abundance: .
CDR3aa: CASSLRFTGTYEQYF

d_gene: .
v_gene: TRBV6-5
abundance: once
CDR3aa: CASSRGLNVEAFF

d_gene: .
v_gene: TRBV13
abundance: .
CDR3aa: CASRPQGYNSPLHF

d_gene: TRBD1
v_gene: TRBV12-5
abundance: .
CDR3aa: CASGLRTGISGNTIYF

d_gene: .
v_gene: TRBV19
abundance: .
CDR3aa: CASTEGRSSGANVLTF

d_gene: .
v_gene: TRBV19
abundance: .
CDR3aa: CASSIGAGNVQFF

d_gene: .
v_gene: TRBV15
abundance: .
CDR3aa: CATSRDYRTYGYTF

d_gene: .
v_gene: TRBV11-2
abundance: .
CDR3aa: CASSQNLDSYGYTF

d_gene: .
v_gene: TRBV5-1
abundance: .
CDR3aa: CASSPTLSPTGTDTQYF